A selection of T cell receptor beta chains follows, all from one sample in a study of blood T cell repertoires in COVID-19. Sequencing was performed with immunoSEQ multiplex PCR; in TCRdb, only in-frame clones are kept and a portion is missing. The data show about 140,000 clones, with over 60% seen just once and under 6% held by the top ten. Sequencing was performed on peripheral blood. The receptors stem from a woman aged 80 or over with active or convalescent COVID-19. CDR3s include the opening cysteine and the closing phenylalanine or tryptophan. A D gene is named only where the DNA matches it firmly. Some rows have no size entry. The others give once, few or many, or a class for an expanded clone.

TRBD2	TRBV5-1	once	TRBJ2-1	CASSTGLAGGRGGEQFF	TGCGCCAGCAGCACAGGACTAGCGGGGGGCCGTGGTGGCGAGCAGTTCTTC
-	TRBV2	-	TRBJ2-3	CASSVSLWRGSTDTQYF	TGTGCCAGCAGTGTGTCCTTATGGCGGGGTAGCACAGATACGCAGTATTTT
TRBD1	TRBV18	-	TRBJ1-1	CATYRTGNTEAFF	TGTGCCACTTACCGGACAGGGAACACTGAAGCTTTCTTT
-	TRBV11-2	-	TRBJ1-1	CASSLTQVGTEAFF	TGTGCCAGCAGCTTAACACAGGTCGGCACTGAAGCTTTCTTT
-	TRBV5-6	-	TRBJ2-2	CASRAGTTHTGELFF	TGTGCCAGCAGAGCCGGGACAACGCACACCGGGGAGCTGTTTTTT
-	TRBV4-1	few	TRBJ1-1	CASSPGVEGTEAFF	TGCGCCAGCAGCCCAGGTGTAGAAGGCACTGAAGCTTTCTTT
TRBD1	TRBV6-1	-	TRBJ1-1	CASSEEDRAQAFF	TGTGCCAGCAGTGAAGAGGACAGGGCTCAAGCTTTCTTT
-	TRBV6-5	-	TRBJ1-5	CASSFGPVGNQPQHF	TGTGCCAGCAGTTTTGGGCCCGTTGGCAATCAGCCCCAGCATTTT
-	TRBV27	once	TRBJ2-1	CASRLLGGDNEQFF	TGTGCCAGCAGGCTCTTAGGGGGAGACAATGAGCAGTTCTTC
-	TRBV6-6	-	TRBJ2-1	CASSYEKFRGEQFF	TGTGCCAGCAGTTACGAAAAGTTTAGAGGCGAGCAGTTCTTC
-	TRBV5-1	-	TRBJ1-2	CASRSGDANYGYTF	TGCGCCAGCCGATCAGGGGACGCTAACTATGGCTACACCTTC
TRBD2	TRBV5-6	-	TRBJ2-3	CASSAVERGPTDTQYF	TGTGCCAGCAGCGCCGTGGAGCGGGGGCCCACAGATACGCAGTATTTT
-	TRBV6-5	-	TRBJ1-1	CASRASRGAQSEAFF	TGTGCCAGCAGGGCGAGTCGGGGGGCACAATCGGAAGCTTTCTTT
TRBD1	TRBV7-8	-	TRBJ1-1	CASSYRDRDWNTEAFF	TGTGCCAGCAGCTACCGGGACAGGGATTGGAACACTGAAGCTTTCTTT
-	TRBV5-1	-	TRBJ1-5	CASSLIGGGNQPQHF	TGCGCCAGCAGCTTGATCGGGGGTGGCAATCAGCCCCAGCATTTT
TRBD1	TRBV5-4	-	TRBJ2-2	CASSSAGTGRTGELFF	TGTGCCAGCAGCTCTGCAGGGACAGGGCGCACCGGGGAGCTGTTTTTT
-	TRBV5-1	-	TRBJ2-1	CASSPEQSGLEQFF	TGCGCCAGCAGCCCGGAACAGTCGGGACTCGAGCAGTTCTTC
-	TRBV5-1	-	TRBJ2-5	CASTPMAGAPEETQYF	TGCGCCAGCACCCCGATGGCGGGGGCCCCGGAAGAGACCCAGTACTTC
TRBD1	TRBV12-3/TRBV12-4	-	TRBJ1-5	CASSYVGQGTQHF	TGTGCCAGCAGTTACGTTGGACAGGGGACCCAGCATTTT
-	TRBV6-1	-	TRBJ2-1	CASSEVAGSYNEQFF	TGTGCCAGCAGTGAAGTGGCGGGCTCCTACAATGAGCAGTTCTTC
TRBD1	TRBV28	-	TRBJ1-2	CASSVDRGRLYGYTF	TGTGCCAGCAGCGTCGACAGGGGGCGCCTCTATGGCTACACCTTC
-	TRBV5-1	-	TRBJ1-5	CARPTVSNQPQHF	TGCGCCAGACCCACAGTAAGCAATCAGCCCCAGCATTTT
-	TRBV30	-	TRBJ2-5	CAWRQDQETQYF	TGTGCCTGGCGACAAGACCAAGAGACCCAGTACTTC
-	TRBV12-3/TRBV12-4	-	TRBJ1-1	CASTRTANTEAFF	TGTGCCAGCACCCGGACAGCGAACACTGAAGCTTTCTTT
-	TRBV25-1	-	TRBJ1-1	CASSQGGATEAFF	TGTGCCAGCAGTCAAGGAGGGGCCACTGAAGCTTTCTTT
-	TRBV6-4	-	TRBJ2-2	CASSAQSTGELFF	TGTGCCAGCAGTGCACAGAGCACCGGGGAGCTGTTTTTT
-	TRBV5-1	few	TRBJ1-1	CASSPEARTSTEAFF	TGCGCCAGCAGCCCGGAGGCACGGACGAGCACTGAAGCTTTCTTT
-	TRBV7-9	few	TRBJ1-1	CASSTRNTLHEAFF	TGTGCCAGCAGCACCCGAAACACCTTACACGAAGCTTTCTTT
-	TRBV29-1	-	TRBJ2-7	CSVVPRGGAGQYF	TGCAGCGTCGTACCTCGTGGGGGGGCAGGGCAGTACTTC
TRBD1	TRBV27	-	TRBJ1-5	CASSGTAYSNQPQHF	TGTGCCAGCAGTGGGACAGCTTATAGCAATCAGCCCCAGCATTTT
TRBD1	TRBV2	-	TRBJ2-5	CASSRKDRVTEETQYF	TGTGCCAGCAGCCGAAAGGACAGGGTGACGGAAGAGACCCAGTACTTC
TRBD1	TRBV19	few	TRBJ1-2	CASSSPQDRGDYGYTF	TGTGCCAGTAGTTCGCCCCAGGACAGGGGGGACTATGGCTACACCTTC
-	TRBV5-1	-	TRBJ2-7	CASSFGTNYEQYF	TGCGCCAGCAGCTTTGGGACAAACTACGAGCAGTACTTC
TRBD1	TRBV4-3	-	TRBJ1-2	CASSQDRAGTENGYTF	TGCGCCAGCAGCCAAGACCGAGCCGGGACAGAGAATGGCTACACCTTC
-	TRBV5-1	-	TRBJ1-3	CASSLSGNTGNTIYF	TGCGCCAGCAGCTTGTCGGGAAACACTGGAAACACCATATATTTT
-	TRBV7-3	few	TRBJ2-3	CASSSGGTDTQYF	TGTGCCAGCAGCTCGGGGGGCACAGATACGCAGTATTTT
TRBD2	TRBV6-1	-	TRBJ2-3	CASSDRPGGSTDTQYF	TGTGCCAGCAGTGACCGTCCGGGGGGGAGCACAGATACGCAGTATTTT
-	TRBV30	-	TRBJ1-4	CAWSGWGRGLATNEKLFF	TGTGCCTGGAGTGGTTGGGGGCGGGGGTTAGCAACTAATGAAAAACTGTTTTTT
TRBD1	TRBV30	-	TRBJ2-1	CAWHSGGGNEQFF	TGTGCCTGGCATTCAGGGGGTGGCAATGAGCAGTTCTTC
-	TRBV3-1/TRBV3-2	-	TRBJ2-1	CASSQDAGTDNEQFF	TGTGCCAGCAGCCAAGATGCGGGGACAGACAATGAGCAGTTCTTC
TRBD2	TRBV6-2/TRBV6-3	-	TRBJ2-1	CASSSGGALDKFF	TGTGCCAGCAGTTCCGGGGGGGCCCTCGATAAGTTCTTC
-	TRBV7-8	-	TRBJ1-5	CASSLVGDQPQHF	TGTGCCAGCAGCTTAGTAGGGGATCAGCCCCAGCATTTT
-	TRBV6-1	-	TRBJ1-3	CASSARQERSSGNTIYF	TGTGCCAGCAGTGCCCGACAGGAGCGGTCCTCTGGAAACACCATATATTTT
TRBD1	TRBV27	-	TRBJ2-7	CASSFAGTGFDEQYF	TGTGCCAGCAGTTTTGCCGGGACAGGGTTCGACGAGCAGTACTTC
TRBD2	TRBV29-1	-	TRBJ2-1	CSVLAGGQKKQFF	TGCAGCGTTTTAGCGGGGGGTCAAAAGAAGCAGTTCTTC
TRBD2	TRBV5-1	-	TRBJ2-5	CASSSLAGAQRETQYF	TGCGCCAGCAGCTCCTTAGCGGGGGCCCAGAGGGAGACCCAGTACTTC
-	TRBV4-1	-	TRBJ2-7	CASSQDLGVRGEQYF	TGCGCCAGCAGCCAAGATCTCGGCGTCCGGGGGGAGCAGTACTTC
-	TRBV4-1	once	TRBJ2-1	CASSQEGVAGAGNEQFF	TGCGCCAGCAGCCAAGAAGGGGTGGCGGGGGCCGGGAATGAGCAGTTCTTC